This T cell receptor (beta chain) was recorded in a study of T cell responses to AZD1222 COVID-19 vaccine. The study's findings and limits: Nearly half of the spike-specific TCRs reportedly recognize variant regions that carry no mutations.

Data came from immunoSEQ multiplex PCR; TCRdb stores just in-frame clones and leaves some out. This sample has tens of thousands of clones, with 75% to 90% found just once. The table lists this clone with a few counts. Its antigen is still unknown. The CDR3 is made up of 15 amino acids. J lost 10 bases, V lost 5 bases, and 13 bases had no gene match. Germline V gene data show CDR1 as SNHLY and CDR2 as FYNNEI. The sequencing here drew on peripheral blood, taken 28 days after the second AZD1222 dose. The receptor was isolated from an adult who received the AZD1222 COVID-19 vaccine. The chain joins TRBV2 to TRBJ1-4; 7 bases map to TRBD1. CDR3 loop: CASSPGQGGIGKLFF. Written as DNA, the CDR3 is TGTGCCAGCAGTCCGGGGCAGGGGGGAATCGGAAAACTGTTTTTT.